The 22 T cell receptor beta chains below come from one sample, sequenced in a study of shared clonotypes between healthy human individuals. CD8 cells regarded as naive lacked CD45RO, were positively chosen for CCR7, and omitted terminally differentiated effector memory CD45RA+ cells. The method was immunoSEQ multiplex PCR; TCRdb's version includes in-frame clones alone and lacks a portion of them. The sample has about 2 million clones, less than 95% seen once. Source material: naive CD8+ T cells sorted from blood. The origin of the receptors is a man aged 18-30 years in good health.

The chain joins TRBV6-6 to TRBJ1-1; D gene unclear. This CDR3 is 13 amino acids long. V lost 7 bases and J 8 bases, leaving 17 bases between the germline ends. Germline V CDR1 and CDR2: MNHNY, SVGAGI (reference sequence). The CDR3 DNA sequence: TGTGCCAGCACCTCCAGGAATGGGGAGGAAGCTTTCTTT. Protein: CASTSRNGEEAFF.

In this sample, this clone turned up once. The chain combines TRBV7-2 with TRBJ1-5; TRBD1 matches at 8 bases. The ends lost 6 bases at V and 7 bases at J; junction bases unmatched: 8. This CDR3 has 14 residues. Germline CDR1 SGHTA, CDR2 FQGNSA. CDR3 amino acids: CASRATGVGQPQHF. CDR3 nucleotide sequence: TGTGCCAGCAGGGCGACAGGGGTTGGGCAGCCCCAGCATTTT.

The chain employs TRBV29-1 and TRBJ2-7; 12 nucleotides align to TRBD2. This CDR3 is built from 14 residues. Germline V CDR1 and CDR2: SQVTM, ANQGSEA. The V segment lost 6 bases and the J segment 3 bases; nucleotides outside the gene matches: 6. Here the CDR3 reads CSVRRLAGDYEQYF. CDR3 bases: TGCAGCGTCAGGAGACTAGCGGGAGACTACGAGCAGTACTTC.

The chain recombines TRBV4-1 with TRBJ1-1; 7 bases fit TRBD1. This CDR3 contains 13 residues. V dropped 4 bases and J dropped 3; count of bases not matched to a gene: 2. Germline values: CDR1 MGHRA, CDR2 YSYEKL. CDR3 region: CASSPRGYTEAFF. The CDR3 DNA is TGCGCCAGCAGCCCCAGGGGGTACACTGAAGCTTTCTTT.

The chain carries TRBV25-1 and TRBJ1-1, with D tentatively TRBD1 (5 bases). Germline CDR1 is MGHDK and CDR2 is SYGVNS. The CDR3 sequence is 13 residues long. Trimming removed 2 bases at V and 3 bases at J, with 7 bases between. Written as DNA, the CDR3 is TGTGCCAGCAGTGAACAGGGTTACACTGAAGCTTTCTTT. This codes for CASSEQGYTEAFF.

The rearrangement joins TRBV28 to TRBJ1-2; TRBD1 aligns across 7 bases. Germline CDR1 is MDHEN and CDR2 is SYDVKM. The CDR3 loop spans 15 amino acids. With 4 bases clipped from V and 3 bases from J, the junction kept 8 bases outside the gene matches. Written as DNA, the CDR3 is TGTGCCAGCAGTTCCCCCAGGGGGAATTACTATGGCTACACCTTC. Protein: CASSSPRGNYYGYTF.

For the CDR3, the DNA is TGTGCCAGCAGCCATTGGGGGGCTTACGAGCAGTACTTC. Translating gives CASSHWGAYEQYF. The rearrangement joins TRBV14 to TRBJ2-7, with D perhaps given as TRBD1 or TRBD2 (6 bases each). The length of the CDR3 is 13 residues. The V gene's germline CDR1 is SGHDN and CDR2 FVKESK. V dropped 3 bases and J dropped 4 bases, with 10 bases sitting between them.

The chain recombines TRBV28 with TRBJ2-7; unclear D gene. The CDR3 loop spans 16 amino acids. The germline V and J ends were trimmed by 4 bases and 3 bases, with 19 bases remaining between them. Germline assignment: CDR1 MDHEN and CDR2 SYDVKM. CDR3 sequence reads: CASSSRMGEERYEQYF. The CDR3 DNA is TGTGCCAGCAGTTCGAGGATGGGCGAGGAACGCTACGAGCAGTACTTC.

The chain combines TRBV28 with TRBJ2-2; TRBD2 is a possible D gene (5 bases). Germline assignment: CDR1 MDHEN and CDR2 SYDVKM. With 10 bases removed from V and 1 base from J, the gap between germline ends came to 7 bases. This CDR3 contains 12 residues. CDR3 sequence (DNA): TGTGCCACTCGGGGGAACACCGGGGAGCTGTTTTTT. Amino acids: CATRGNTGELFF.

This clone occurred once. The CDR3 DNA reads as TGTGCTAGTGCCCCCCCAGGAGGCTCCTACGAGCAGTACTTC. It yields the protein CASAPPGGSYEQYF. The rearrangement uses TRBV12-5 and TRBJ2-7, with D tentatively TRBD2 (5 bases). Per germline, CDR1 LGHNT and CDR2 FRNRAP. Trimming removed 7 bases from V and 0 bases from J, with 13 bases in between. CDR3 size: 14 residues. Complete variable domain (other parts from reference TRBV12-5 and TRBJ2-7): DARVTQTPRHKVTEMGQEVTMRCQPILGHNTVFWYRQTMMQGLELLAYFRNRAPLDDSGMPKDRFSAEMPDATLATLKIQPSEPRDSAVYFCASAPPGGSYEQYFGPGTRLTVT.

The rearrangement joins TRBV28 to TRBJ2-7, with 7 bases identical to TRBD1. The CDR3 loop spans 16 amino acids. J gave up 2 bases and V 2 bases, and 9 bases lay outside the gene matches. The germline CDR1 and CDR2 sequences are MDHEN and SYDVKM. The DNA of the CDR3 is TGTGCCAGCAGTTTAGGGATGGACAGGATAACCTACGAGCAGTACTTC. Its translation: CASSLGMDRITYEQYF. Together with reference TRBV28 and TRBJ2-7, the CDR3 gives the full variable domain: DVKVTQSSRYLVKRTGEKVFLECVQDMDHENMFWYRQDPGLGLRLIYFSYDVKMKEKGDIPEGYSVSREKKERFSLILESASTNQTSMYLCASSLGMDRITYEQYFGPGTRLTVT.

In this sample, this clone turned up a few times. The V call is TRBV5-4, the J call TRBJ1-6; D gene unclear. The CDR3 extends over 12 amino acids. V lost 2 bases and J lost 7, with 4 bases in between. Germline loops: CDR1 SGHNT, CDR2 YYREEE (reference sequence). The CDR3 protein is CASSLTNSPLHF. CDR3 DNA: TGTGCCAGCAGCTTAACCAATTCACCCCTCCACTTT.

V usage is TRBV28 and J usage is TRBJ2-7; TRBD2 matches at 8 bases. The V and J ends lost 7 bases and 2 bases, in that order; junction bases with no gene match: 7. Germline V gene sequence: CDR1 MDHEN, CDR2 SYDVKM. The CDR3 consists of 14 residues. DNA of the CDR3: TGTGCCAGCAATAGGGGACTAGTAACCTACGAGCAGTACTTC. It translates to CASNRGLVTYEQYF. The full variable domain, rest sourced from reference TRBV28 and TRBJ2-7, is DVKVTQSSRYLVKRTGEKVFLECVQDMDHENMFWYRQDPGLGLRLIYFSYDVKMKEKGDIPEGYSVSREKKERFSLILESASTNQTSMYLCASNRGLVTYEQYFGPGTRLTVT.

This chain joins TRBV5-4 and TRBJ1-2, with D possibly TRBD1 on 6 matching bases. The CDR3 is 11 amino acids. Germline V gene lookup returns CDR1 SGHNT and CDR2 YYREEE (reference sequence). The ends were cut back, 10 bases at V and 7 bases at J, with 14 bases in the middle. This CDR3 reads CASSKGGGYTF. CDR3 coding DNA: TGTGCCTCGTCAAAGGGGGGTGGCTACACCTTC.

The rearrangement links TRBV7-9 to TRBJ2-1, with 9 bases lining up with TRBD2. Germline-derived CDR1 and CDR2 are SEHNR and FQNEAQ (reference sequence). The CDR3 length is 16 residues. V was clipped by 0 bases and J by 4 bases; unmatched bases: 4. DNA for the CDR3: TGTGCCAGCAGCTTAGCACTGGCGGGAGGGTACAATGAGCAGTTCTTC. This translates into CASSLALAGGYNEQFF.

The chain employs TRBV5-6 and TRBJ2-7, with D tentatively TRBD2 (6 bases). The CDR3 totals 17 residues. V dropped 0 bases and J dropped 4 bases, with 20 bases sitting between them. Germline V lookup: CDR1 SGHDT, CDR2 YYEEEE. CDR3 sequence: CASSLDPFPGETYEQYF. CDR3 sequence (DNA): TGTGCCAGCAGCTTGGACCCCTTTCCGGGGGAGACATACGAGCAGTACTTC.

The chain combines TRBV4-3 with TRBJ2-7, with 10 positions matching TRBD2. This CDR3 contains 13 residues. Germline values: CDR1 LGHNA, CDR2 YSLEER. The V segment lost 6 bases and the J segment 6 bases; nucleotides outside the gene matches: 5. The CDR3 sequence is CASRASGSFEQYF. The CDR3 DNA follows: TGCGCCAGCAGAGCTAGCGGGAGCTTCGAGCAGTACTTC.

This clone has ten or more counts. The genes are TRBV30 and TRBJ1-1; no definite D call. Trimming left V 2 bases short and J 5 bases short, with 12 bases between. CDR1 GTSNPN and CDR2 SVGIG come from the germline V gene (reference sequence). The CDR3 consists of 13 residues. CDR3 region: CAWSRAGRTEAFF. CDR3 DNA: TGTGCCTGGAGTCGAGCCGGGCGGACTGAAGCTTTCTTT.

The chain joins TRBV6-1 to TRBJ1-1; D unclear. This CDR3 has 11 amino acids. V lost 10 bases and J 7 bases, leaving 13 bases between the germline ends. Germline V gene lookup returns CDR1 MNHNS and CDR2 SASEGT. The CDR3 reads CAIATAGEAFF. As DNA, the CDR3 is TGTGCCATCGCTACTGCTGGTGAAGCTTTCTTT.

This clone was picked up one time. This sequence joins TRBV6-5 and TRBJ2-5; 10 bases are a match to TRBD1. The CDR3 runs 15 residues. The germline V gene has CDR1 MNHEY and CDR2 SVGAGI. Trimming removed 6 bases from V and 1 base from J; junction bases left unmatched: 5. Here the CDR3 DNA reads TGTGCCAGCAGCTTTGGACAGGGGGTCCAAGAGACCCAGTACTTC. It codes for CASSFGQGVQETQYF.

The chain uses TRBV28 and TRBJ2-7; the match to TRBD1 covers 7 bases. The CDR3 length is 14 residues. Germline lookup yields CDR1 MDHEN and CDR2 SYDVKM. Trimming cost V 4 bases and J 5 bases; bases outside gene matches: 8. The CDR3 sequence: CASSSRQGPNEQYF. The CDR3 DNA reads TGTGCCAGCAGTTCCAGACAGGGACCCAACGAGCAGTACTTC.

About this clone: This sample includes further DNA sequences coding for the same CDR3. The V call is TRBV9, the J call TRBJ2-7, with D unclear. V dropped 2 bases and J dropped 1 base, with 13 bases sitting between them. The CDR3 runs to 15 residues. Germline loops: CDR1 SGDLS, CDR2 YYNGEE. CDR3 loop: CASSVDPSSSYEQYF. CDR3 nucleotide sequence: TGTGCCAGCAGCGTGGACCCCAGCTCGTCCTACGAGCAGTACTTC.